This TCR beta chain was found in a study of cytomegalovirus exposure and HLA in healthy donors. The wider study: The 95 to 150 validation repertoires used the same platform as the roughly 670 first-cohort repertoires, a later analysis reported. The study, taken as a whole, reports: Among TCR beta chains, those listed as cytomegalovirus-associated numbered over 150. The classifier, whose performance was assessed in both the original and validation cohorts, reportedly diagnosed cytomegalovirus status with high specificity and sensitivity.

A few counts support this clone. Antigen: not known. The donors were in the approximately 130-subject validation cohort; that cohort was separate from the roughly 700-subject first cohort. V lost 7 bases, J lost 4 bases, and 13 bases lay in between. This CDR3 is 13 amino acids long. Per the germline V gene, CDR1 is SGHRS and CDR2 is YFSETQ. This table comes from immunoSEQ multiplex PCR, and its TCRdb copy is limited to in-frame clones, with some not included. The sample lists approximately 140,000 clones, roughly 88% occurring once. Sequences were obtained from PBMCs. The clonotype was recovered from a woman aged 18-29 years in good health and CMV-seropositive. The chain is built from TRBV5-1 and TRBJ2-3; a weak D match, TRBD2 (6 bases). CDR3 sequence: CASGTGDPDTQYF. CDR3 DNA sequence: TGCGCCAGCGGAACGGGAGATCCAGATACGCAGTATTTT.